Here is one T cell receptor beta chain with its context. Uncontrolled infection, other autoimmune disease, pregnancy or lactation led to exclusion. In germline, CDR1 is SGDLS, CDR2 YYNGEE. The trim removed 3 bases at V and 2 bases at J, leaving 2 bases unmatched. The CDR3 sequence is 14 residues long. Authors of the study amplified TCR beta CDR3 regions from RNA transcripts. HTBI primers were the set used in a first-round RT-PCR of the TCR CDR3. TCRdb re-derived calls from the multiplex PCR reads in MiXCR, one entry per CDR3 protein. The table records about 640,000 distinct CDR3 sequences, around 20% of them present only once. This sample was included in a study of T cells in Graves' hyperthyroidism and ophthalmopathy.

The V and J genes are TRBV9 and TRBJ2-3; 8 bases align to TRBD1. Source material: blood. This receptor was identified in a man aged 30 to 45 with Graves' ophthalmopathy. CDR3 in DNA: TGTGCCAGCAGCGAGGACAGGGCCACAGATACGCAGTATTTT. Residues: CASSEDRATDTQYF. The full variable domain, with the rest looked up from reference TRBV9 and TRBJ2-3, is DSGVTQTPKHLITATGQRVTLRCSPRSGDLSVYWYQQSLDQGLQFLIQYYNGEERAKGNILERFSAQQFPDLHSELNLSSLELGDSALYFCASSEDRATDTQYFGPGTRLTVL.